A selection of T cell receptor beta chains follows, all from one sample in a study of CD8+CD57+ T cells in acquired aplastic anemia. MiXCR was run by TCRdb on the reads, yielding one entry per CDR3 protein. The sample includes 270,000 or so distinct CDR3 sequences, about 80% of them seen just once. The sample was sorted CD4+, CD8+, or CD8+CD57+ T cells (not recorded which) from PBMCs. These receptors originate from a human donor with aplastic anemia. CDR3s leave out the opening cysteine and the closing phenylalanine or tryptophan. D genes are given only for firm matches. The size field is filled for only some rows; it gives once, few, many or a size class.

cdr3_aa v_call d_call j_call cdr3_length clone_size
ASSLAGGADSDY TRBV7-2 TRBD1 TRBJ2-3 12 .
ASGDGGNEQY TRBV2 . TRBJ2-3 10 .
ASSLAGGRETKE TRBV7-9 TRBD2 TRBJ2-3 12 .
ASSLDRASYNEQF TRBV5-6 . TRBJ2-1 13 .
ASSPGQGTNTGELF TRBV7-7 TRBD1 TRBJ2-2 14 .
ASSEIGQLAKYVSNQPQH TRBV10-1 . TRBJ1-5 18 .
ASSAASGGDNEQQY TRBV7-9 TRBD2 TRBJ2-3 14 .
ASSLDGSDQPQHF TRBV9 . TRBJ1-1 13 .
ASSPEGTWGETQY TRBV7-3 . TRBJ2-3 13 .
ATRSRLAAGEQSAPA TRBV24-1 . TRBJ2-5 15 .
ASSSRGSTEAF TRBV7-2 TRBD1 TRBJ1-1 11 .
ASSYSSGPTYNEQF TRBV6-2/TRBV6-3 TRBD2 TRBJ2-1 14 many
ASGVAGNIQDFGYT TRBV9 . TRBJ1-2 14 .
ASSQAWGAEATQY TRBV9 . TRBJ2-3 13 .
ASSFERSGGNDELH TRBV7-8 . TRBJ1-6 14 few
SAESWAGAAYEQY TRBV20-1 . TRBJ2-7 13 .
AISSDRGQETQY TRBV10-3 TRBD1 TRBJ2-5 12 .
ASSLEADTQY TRBV5-4 . TRBJ2-3 10 few
ATSRSRRREAQY TRBV15 . . 12 .
ASSEERGDNYDHT TRBV2 . TRBJ1-2 13 .
ASSLEKAQY TRBV5-6 . TRBJ2-3 9 .
ASSWRDGTNEQF TRBV15 . TRBJ2-1 12 .
ASSWGQGSNYGYLF TRBV7-2 TRBD1 TRBJ2-2 14 .
ASKDRVNIQY TRBV2 TRBD1 TRBJ2-4 10 few
ASSLATGAGETQY TRBV5-4 . TRBJ2-5 13 .
ASSSQANTEAI TRBV6-5 . TRBJ1-1 11 .
AASGAREQQSLW TRBV7-9 TRBD2 TRBJ2-5 12 .
ASSLELGGYNSPL TRBV5-6 . TRBJ1-1 13 .
SVPTGTFYNEQF TRBV29-1 . TRBJ2-1 12 few
AISGVVNNEQF TRBV10-3 . TRBJ2-1 11 .
ASSLARRPNTEDF TRBV7-2 . TRBJ1-1 13 .
ASSLAQSGGYEQY TRBV7-2 . TRBJ2-7 13 few
ASSVGSDPQN TRBV7-9 . TRBJ2-3 10 .
ASSSGVYDEKLF TRBV12-3/TRBV12-4 . TRBJ1-4 12 .
SARVLEAGYT TRBV20-1 . TRBJ1-2 10 .
ASSLHPAGKTVSF TRBV7-2 . TRBJ1-1 13 .
ASSQGEGGDTQY TRBV4-1 . TRBJ2-3 12 .
SARDLAGGDNEQF TRBV20-1 TRBD2 TRBJ2-1 13 .
ASSLAGVANEQY TRBV7-6 TRBD2 TRBJ2-3 12 .
APDSGTDPPKLYEQY TRBV10-3 . TRBJ2-7 15 .
ASSATDTWC TRBV7-3 . TRBJ2-3 9 .
ASSVETSGGSDGQF TRBV7-2 TRBD2 TRBJ2-1 14 .
ASSMSSCGGLF TRBV7-9 TRBD2 TRBJ2-2 11 .
ASSQVTGPDTQY TRBV11-1 . TRBJ2-3 12 .
ASSLVHQNTEAF TRBV11-2 . TRBJ1-1 12 .